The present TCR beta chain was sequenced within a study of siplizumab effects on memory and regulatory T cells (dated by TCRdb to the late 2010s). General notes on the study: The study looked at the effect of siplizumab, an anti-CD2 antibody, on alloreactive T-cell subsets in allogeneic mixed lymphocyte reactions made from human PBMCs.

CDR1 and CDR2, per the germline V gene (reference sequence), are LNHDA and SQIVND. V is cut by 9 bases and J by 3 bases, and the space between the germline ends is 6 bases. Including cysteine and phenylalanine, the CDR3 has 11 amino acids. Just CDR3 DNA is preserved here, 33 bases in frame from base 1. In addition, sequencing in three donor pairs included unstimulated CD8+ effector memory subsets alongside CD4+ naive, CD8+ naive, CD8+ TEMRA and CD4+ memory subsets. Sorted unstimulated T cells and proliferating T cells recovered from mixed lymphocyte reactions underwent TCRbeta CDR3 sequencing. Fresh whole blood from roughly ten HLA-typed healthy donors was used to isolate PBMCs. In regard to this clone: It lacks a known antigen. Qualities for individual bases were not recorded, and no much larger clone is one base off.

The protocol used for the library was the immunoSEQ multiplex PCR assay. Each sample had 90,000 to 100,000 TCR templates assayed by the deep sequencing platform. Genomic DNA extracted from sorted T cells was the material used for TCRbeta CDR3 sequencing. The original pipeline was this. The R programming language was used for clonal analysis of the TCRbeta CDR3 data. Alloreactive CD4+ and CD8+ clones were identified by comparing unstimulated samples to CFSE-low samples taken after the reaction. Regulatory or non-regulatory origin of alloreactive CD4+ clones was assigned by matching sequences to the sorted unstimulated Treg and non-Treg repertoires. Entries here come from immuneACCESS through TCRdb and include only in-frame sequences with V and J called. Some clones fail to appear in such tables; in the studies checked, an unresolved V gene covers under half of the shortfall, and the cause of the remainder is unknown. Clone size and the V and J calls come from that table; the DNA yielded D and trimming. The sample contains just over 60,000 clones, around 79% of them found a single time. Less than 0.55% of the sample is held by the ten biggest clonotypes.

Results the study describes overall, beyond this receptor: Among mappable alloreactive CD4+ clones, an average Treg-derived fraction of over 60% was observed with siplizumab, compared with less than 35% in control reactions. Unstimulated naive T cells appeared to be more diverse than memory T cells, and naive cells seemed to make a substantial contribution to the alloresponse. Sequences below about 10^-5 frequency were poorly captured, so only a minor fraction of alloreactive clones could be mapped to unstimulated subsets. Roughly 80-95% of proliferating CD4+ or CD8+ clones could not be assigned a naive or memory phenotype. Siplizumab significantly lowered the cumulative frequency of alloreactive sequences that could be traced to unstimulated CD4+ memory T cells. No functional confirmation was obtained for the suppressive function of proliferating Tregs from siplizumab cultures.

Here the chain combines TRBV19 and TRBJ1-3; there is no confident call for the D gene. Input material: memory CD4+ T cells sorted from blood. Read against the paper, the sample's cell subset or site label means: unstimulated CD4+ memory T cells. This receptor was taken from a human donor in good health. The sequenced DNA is TGTGCCAGCTATAATGGAAACACCATATATTTT. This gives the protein CASYNGNTIYF.